The 5 T cell receptor beta chains listed next were all sequenced from one sample in a study of PD-1 blockade in classical Hodgkin lymphoma. Each patient's relapse followed autologous stem cell transplantation, and brentuximab vedotin exposure varied. Data came from immunoSEQ multiplex PCR; TCRdb stores just in-frame clones and leaves some out. The repertoire holds about 24,000 clones, with 70% to 80% as singletons. The starting material was peripheral blood mononuclear cells (PBMCs), obtained before the second cycle of nivolumab. The source is a human donor with classical Hodgkin lymphoma.

The chain recombines TRBV9 with TRBJ2-7, with D perhaps TRBD2 (5 bases). V lost 0 bases to trimming and J lost 8 bases, with 15 bases between them. This CDR3 is 14 amino acids long. Germline V gene data show CDR1 as SGDLS and CDR2 as YYNGEE. The CDR3 is CASSVGLSGSQQYF. The CDR3, as DNA: TGTGCCAGCAGCGTAGGGTTGTCGGGGAGCCAGCAGTACTTC.

This chain links TRBV4-1 with TRBJ2-7; 9 bases are a match to TRBD2. CDR1 and CDR2 (germline): MGHRA, YSYEKL. The CDR3 totals 15 residues. V trimming: 0 bases; J trimming: 5 bases; junction bases outside the gene matches: 5. As DNA, the CDR3 is TGCGCCAGCAGCCAAGAGTCAAGCGGGAGGAACGAGCAGTACTTC. The encoded protein is CASSQESSGRNEQYF.

This sequence joins TRBV2 and TRBJ2-5; D is possibly TRBD2 (5 bases). Trimming left V 7 bases short and J 1 base short, with 13 bases between. This CDR3 contains 14 residues. Germline V gives CDR1 SNHLY, CDR2 FYNNEI. CDR3 bases: TGTGCCAGCAAAATAGAGGGCGGCCAAGAGACCCAGTACTTC. Translation gives CASKIEGGQETQYF.

CDR3 protein: CASSLKGRETQYF. CDR3 bases: TGTGCCAGCAGTTTAAAGGGTCGAGAGACCCAGTACTTC. This sequence joins TRBV27 and TRBJ2-5, with D unclear. The CDR3 spans 13 residues. Germline V gene sequence: CDR1 MNHEY, CDR2 SMNVEV (reference sequence). Between the trimmed V and J ends, which lost 2 bases and 4 bases, there was a span of 8 bases.

In its sample, this clone was seen once. The chain uses TRBV10-3 and TRBJ2-1, with D possibly TRBD1 on 6 matching bases. Trimming pared 6 bases from V and 3 bases from J, leaving 18 bases between. Germline V gene sequence: CDR1 ENHRY, CDR2 SYGVKD. This CDR3 is 16 amino acids long. CDR3 nucleotide sequence: TGTGCCATCAGACCGAGATCGGGACAAGGCTACAATGAGCAGTTCTTC. Its protein product is CAIRPRSGQGYNEQFF.